The entry below describes one TCR beta chain. The specificity of this receptor is unknown. No quality values exist for individual bases; no much larger clone is one base distant. The cohort comprised more than 550 healthy bone marrow donors. Cohort members were all nominally healthy when sampled, although unrecorded immune exposures were likely present. The donor tested CMV seronegative and was one of the 352 seronegative cohort members. A peripheral blood sample was collected from each donor, and TCR beta sequencing was performed on peripheral blood mononuclear cells. Genomic DNA extraction from the blood cell samples was performed with the Qiagen DNeasy Blood Extraction Kit. The library was produced with the immunoSEQ multiplex PCR assay. For the multiplex PCR, a mixture combining 60 forward primers for TCR Vbeta segments and 13 reverse primers for TCR Jbeta segments was used. The CDR3 region of rearranged TCR beta genes was amplified from genomic DNA by a multiplex PCR assay. On the Illumina HiSeq System, the amplified TCR beta libraries were sequenced as 87-base-pair reads. The original methods were these. Across the 500 to 750 repertoires, a later analysis counted approximately 75 million unique TCR beta chains, roughly 11 million of which were shared by at least two donors. Raw reads were error-corrected and collapsed into unique sequences by a nearest-neighbor algorithm in which closely related sequences were merged to remove PCR and sequencing errors. Alignment of CDR3 sequences to IMGT reference sequences was used to assign V, D and J gene segments. For a sequence to be retained, a match of at least six nucleotides was required to both a V gene segment and a J gene segment. Rearrangements were classified as productive when the CDR3 lacked stop codons and remained in frame with V and J, and all other rearrangements were classified as non-productive. CDR3 was defined according to IMGT convention as the region running from the second conserved V-encoded cysteine to the conserved J-encoded phenylalanine. In an earlier analysis of around 570 of the donors, sequences lacking an unambiguous match to a single V gene segment were excluded. An earlier analysis of approximately 590 of the donors called V segments functional above 56.7% productive rearrangements and segregating when the between-donor standard deviation exceeded 5%. A statistical classification framework was built for diagnosing cytomegalovirus status from the catalog of TCR beta chain sequences. In a later analysis, V and J genes were assigned by comparing TCR nucleotide sequences against IMGT/GENE-DB human TR gene sequences. Using the TCRdist pipeline, a later analysis assigned CDR3 sequences along with most-parsimonious VDJ recombination scenarios. In a later analysis, each TCR beta chain was defined by its CDR3 amino acid sequence together with its V-gene family, and reads without a unique V-gene family were excluded. To address suspected cross-contamination and a sequencing artifact, a later analysis removed 592 highly shared, low-generation-probability nucleotide sequences. In a later analysis, a clonal expansion index was calculated for each public chain from normalized within-repertoire ranks of inferred template counts. In a later analysis, generation probabilities were computed using a VDJ recombination model fitted to out-of-frame rearrangements, and the results were checked against IGoR. Hypergeometric tests were used in a later analysis to score TCR-TCR, TCR-HLA and TCR-CMV co-occurrence, with a repertoire-size bias correction applied to the TCR pairs. A later analysis estimated false discovery rates by permuting HLA or CMV assignments 20 times. In a later analysis, co-occurring TCRs were grouped using DBSCAN, and TCRdist sequence similarity was added for clustering within HLA-allele-positive subsets. Repertoires with fewer than 30,000 or more than 120,000 public chains, plus five repertoires with anomalous nucleotide sharing, were excluded from co-occurrence clustering. TCRdb took over this immuneACCESS table, retaining in-frame rearrangements with V and J assigned. Such tables are incomplete; in checked studies, under half of the missing clones stem from an unresolved V gene, and the remainder is unexplained. V, J and clone size reflect that table, while D and trimming were determined from the DNA. The sample data list around 41,000 clones, and roughly half of these were observed just once. The ten largest clones represent around 5.8% of the sample.

After removal of 2 bases from V and 8 bases from J, the junction retains 4 bases not matched to a gene. Its CDR3 holds 15 amino acids, cysteine through phenylalanine. Here the CDR3 DNA is all that survives: 45 bases in frame from base 1. Per the germline V gene (reference sequence), MNHNY is the CDR1 and SVGAGI is the CDR2. These data originate in a study of cytomegalovirus exposure and HLA in healthy donors (dated by TCRdb to 2016 to 2017). Context from the whole study: According to an earlier analysis of several hundred of the donors, about 179 million T cells yielded roughly 110 million unique TCR beta sequences and about 300 Gb of sequence data. Roughly 300 gigabases of sequencing data and around 87 million unique TCR sequences were included in an early release covering under 650 HLA-typed donors. On average, about 200,000 unique TCR beta nucleotide sequences were sequenced per donor among 398 genotyped donors of the cohort, with 15% to 20% of those sequences being non-productive. The study used immunosequencing to profile the T cell repertoires of 666 subjects and linked those repertoires to cytomegalovirus serostatus. Several DR-DQ haplotypes were handled as single units for association and clustering because linkage in the cohort was strong. Of the approximately 400 genotyped donors, about 80% fell in the genetic ancestry cluster associated with self-reported Caucasian donors. To study patterns of TCR occurrence, a later analysis re-analyzed previously published TCR beta repertoires from several hundred donors and added high-resolution HLA genotyping. In addition to the first cohort of about 650 subjects, a separate validation cohort of 120 different subjects was used. In a later genetic analysis, genome-wide SNP genotypes for about 55% of the roughly 700 donors were used, and that subset was treated as a discovery cohort. Rather than drawing on any new phenotypic data, the later analysis identified candidate immune exposures from TCR beta sequences and the way those sequences occurred across donors. All discovery cohort repertoires had been generated using a single sequencing platform. Donor age, sex, ethnicity and CMV serostatus were compiled together with the repertoire data. The study was designed to test whether signatures of past pathogen exposure could be identified by cataloging public T cell receptors. HLA typing included class I and class II loci at four-digit resolution. To decide whether each TCR beta V gene segment behaved as functional or pseudogenic, an earlier analysis of 587 of the donors relied on high-throughput TCR beta sequencing. Typing coverage varied by locus: roughly 629-630 donors for A, B, C, DRB1 and DQB1; under 550 for DQA1; about 600 for DPA1; 400 to 480 for DPB1. To predict cytomegalovirus infection status, the study combined high-throughput TCR immunosequencing, statistical association of individual TCRs with disease status, and machine learning. Overall results and qualifications from the work: Seventeen rarely observed V segments, including chromosome 9 orphons, were excluded from the earlier analysis of 550 to 700 of the donors because counts were too low. Because HLA typing was missing for some donors at each locus, association tests included only the typed subset. The 87-base-pair reads could not distinguish some IMGT-functional V segments, including TRBV6-2 and TRBV6-3, so those segments were excluded. Several of the top co-occurrence clusters appeared to be linked to parvovirus B19, influenza, CMV and Epstein-Barr virus, according to a later analysis. When HLA alleles, especially DR and DQ, strongly co-occurred, attributing TCR associations to individual alleles was difficult. The cohort was sequenced for TCR beta chains only, and without alpha or paired-chain data the features that could be detected were limited. In a later analysis, the rate of TCR association differed among HLA loci, with DRB1 alleles having the most associated TCRs and HLA-C alleles having the fewest. Three of the identified cytomegalovirus-associated TCR beta chains were confirmed in vitro to be specific for cytomegalovirus antigens. It was suggested by the authors that the approach could potentially be generalized to other disease states and immunological phenotypes. A cluster of highly shared sequence variants was judged likely to represent a technical artifact of the sequencing pipeline. In an earlier analysis of a few hundred of the donors, most TCR beta V segments were observed in productive rearrangements about 87% or about 30% of the time, broadly matching IMGT annotations. Compared with equally common non-associated chains, HLA-associated TCR beta chains in a later analysis were more clonally expanded and had lower generation probabilities. A later genetic analysis associated a missense DCLRE1C variant with V-gene and J-gene trimming of TCR beta chains, and an independent cohort replicated the association. Cytomegalovirus status was reported to be diagnosed by the classifier with high specificity and sensitivity in both the original and validation cohorts. Presence/absence analyses assumed roughly uniform sequencing depth across donors, an assumption that may not hold. Most TCR sequences were observed very rarely across donors, whereas some public TCRs were present in many individuals. A later genetic analysis reported fewer N-insertions in productive TCRs among donors in an Asian-associated ancestry cluster than the roughly 640-donor mean. Specific HLA alleles were associated with some 15,000 TCR beta sequences at a false discovery rate of 0.05 in a later analysis. A further reported finding was that TCR beta sequences accurately predicted the HLA-A and HLA-B alleles for most subjects in the first cohort. Immune exposure information for the cohort was limited to CMV serostatus. Correlated functional status among segregating V segments might reflect linkage disequilibrium, but an unknown experimental factor could not be ruled out. In the study, 150 to 200 TCR beta chains were listed as associated with cytomegalovirus. According to a later analysis, most CMV-associated TCR beta chains appeared to be HLA-restricted, and the HLA associations seemed to be driven largely by CMV exposure.

The sequence was obtained from a man aged 55 to 70 in good health and CMV-seronegative. Sequenced: PBMCs. In this chain, TRBV6-6 is recombined with TRBJ1-4, with 11 junctional bases fitting TRBD1. The DNA reads TGTGCCAGCAGTTACCCCGGGACAGGGGGGGAAAAACTGTTTTTT. This sequence encodes CASSYPGTGGEKLFF.